The TCR beta chain under discussion was sequenced for a study of neoadjuvant anti-PD-1 for oral cavity cancer. Across the study: Before surgery, most patients got three to four biweekly 3 mg/kg nivolumab doses.

Patients had newly diagnosed, untreated stage II-IVA oral cavity squamous cell carcinoma. Cohort: HPV-negative, locally advanced oral cavity squamous cell carcinoma patients. This CDR3 has 14 amino acids. The V end lost 8 bases, the J end lost 3 bases, and 11 bases lay between the germline ends. Germline V gene data show CDR1 as LNHDA and CDR2 as SQIVND (reference sequence). Produced via immunoSEQ multiplex PCR; TCRdb's table is partial and in-frame only. The table includes more than 50,000 clones, more than 65% detected once. This clone was seen more than once but under ten times. The chain couples TRBV19 to TRBJ1-6; D may be TRBD1 (5 bases). The TCR sequence derives from a person aged 35-79 years with oral cavity squamous cell carcinoma. The material sequenced was PBMCs, taken before nivolumab (anti-PD-1) treatment. DNA for the CDR3: TGTGCCAGTGGGGACGGTAGCTATAATTCACCCCTCCACTTT. It encodes CASGDGSYNSPLHF.